This TCR beta chain originates from a study of cytomegalovirus exposure and HLA in healthy donors. Study in general: In an earlier analysis, approximately 120 million unique TCR beta sequences were found from about 180 million T cells. Findings and limits, study-wide: In an earlier analysis, in 540 or so donors, most V segments appeared productive either ~90% or ~30% of the time.

In its sample, this clone was seen once. Its antigen remains unknown. With 60 Vbeta and 13 Jbeta primers, the PCR was carried out. TCRdb's table, derived via immunoSEQ multiplex PCR, lists solely in-frame clones and lacks some. Counted here are about 260,000 clones, 80% to 90% occurring once; the ten biggest clones make up more than 1.5%. Input material: PBMCs. The source is a woman aged 40 to 55 in good health and CMV-seropositive.

Here the CDR3 DNA reads TGTGCCAGCAGCTTGGAGGGACTAGCGAATCCCGAGCAGTACTTC. Protein sequence: CASSLEGLANPEQYF. The chain carries TRBV11-3 and TRBJ2-7; TRBD2 matches 10 bases. Germline V gene lookup returns CDR1 SGHNT and CDR2 YENEEA. This CDR3 is built from 15 residues. The V and J ends lost 3 bases and 6 bases, in that order; junction bases with no gene match: 8.